The rows below give T cell receptor beta chains drawn from one sample of a study of CD8+ T cells in alopecia areata. Data came from immunoSEQ multiplex PCR; TCRdb stores just in-frame clones and leaves some out. This table has 95,000 to 150,000 clones, over 60% appearing once. Sequencing was performed on CD4+ T cells sorted from blood, taken at week 4, from a patient treated with tofacitinib. All receptors derive from a human donor with alopecia areata. Both conserved end residues are part of each CDR3. D genes are given only for firm matches. The size entry is marked missing in some rows and otherwise reads once, few, many or a size class.

abundance: -; v_gene: TRBV4-3; j_gene: TRBJ1-1; d_gene: TRBD1; CDR3nt: TGCGCCAGCAGCGACGGGACAGGGAAGGGCACTGAAGCTTTCTTT; CDR3aa: CASSDGTGKGTEAFF
abundance: few; v_gene: TRBV4-3; j_gene: TRBJ2-4; d_gene: TRBD2; CDR3nt: TGCGCCAGCAGCCAAGATAGACTAGCGGTTAACATTCAGTACTTC; CDR3aa: CASSQDRLAVNIQYF
abundance: -; v_gene: TRBV7-3; j_gene: TRBJ2-5; d_gene: -; CDR3nt: TGTGCCAGCAGCTTAAGCGGACGGGGGGCACAAGAGACCCAGTACTTC; CDR3aa: CASSLSGRGAQETQYF
abundance: few; v_gene: TRBV28; j_gene: TRBJ2-3; d_gene: TRBD2; CDR3nt: TGTGCCAGCACTCAACTTAGCGGGCCTACCACAGATACGCAGTATTTT; CDR3aa: CASTQLSGPTTDTQYF
abundance: -; v_gene: TRBV28; j_gene: TRBJ1-3; d_gene: -; CDR3nt: TGTGCCAGCAATAACGAACGGAGCTCTGGAAACACCATATATTTT; CDR3aa: CASNNERSSGNTIYF
abundance: few; v_gene: TRBV6-6; j_gene: TRBJ1-2; d_gene: TRBD1; CDR3nt: TGTGCCAGCAGTCCTCGGACAGGGTGGGAAAATGGCTACACCTTC; CDR3aa: CASSPRTGWENGYTF
abundance: -; v_gene: TRBV30; j_gene: TRBJ1-1; d_gene: TRBD1; CDR3nt: TGTGCCTGGAGTGCGCCGGACAGGCTGAACACTGAAGCTTTCTTT; CDR3aa: CAWSAPDRLNTEAFF
abundance: -; v_gene: TRBV7-8; j_gene: TRBJ1-5; d_gene: -; CDR3nt: TGTGCCAGCAGCTTAGTCGACATTCGTCAGCCCCAGCATTTT; CDR3aa: CASSLVDIRQPQHF
abundance: -; v_gene: TRBV29-1; j_gene: TRBJ2-2; d_gene: -; CDR3nt: TGCAGCGTTATTAAGAGATACACCGGGGAGCTGTTTTTT; CDR3aa: CSVIKRYTGELFF
abundance: -; v_gene: TRBV29-1; j_gene: TRBJ2-1; d_gene: -; CDR3nt: TGCAGCGTTGAGGGTCGGGGGGCATACAATGAGCAGTTCTTC; CDR3aa: CSVEGRGAYNEQFF
abundance: -; v_gene: TRBV4-3; j_gene: TRBJ2-5; d_gene: TRBD2; CDR3nt: TGCGCCAGCAGCCAAGGGACTAGCGGGGCATCGTACCAAGAGACCCAGTACTTC; CDR3aa: CASSQGTSGASYQETQYF
abundance: -; v_gene: TRBV9; j_gene: TRBJ1-1; d_gene: -; CDR3nt: TGTGCCAGCAGCGTAGTCGGACAACTTGGTGCGGAAGCTTTCTTT; CDR3aa: CASSVVGQLGAEAFF
abundance: once; v_gene: TRBV5-4; j_gene: TRBJ1-1; d_gene: -; CDR3nt: TGTGCCAGCAGCGGTGGGGGTAACACTGAAGCTTTCTTT; CDR3aa: CASSGGGNTEAFF
abundance: -; v_gene: TRBV5-6; j_gene: TRBJ1-5; d_gene: -; CDR3nt: TGTGCCAGCAGCCCAGGGTTAAATCAGCCCCAGCATTTT; CDR3aa: CASSPGLNQPQHF
abundance: -; v_gene: TRBV29-1; j_gene: TRBJ2-7; d_gene: TRBD1; CDR3nt: TGCAGCGCCGGACAGGGTTTTGCCTACGAGCAGTACTTC; CDR3aa: CSAGQGFAYEQYF
abundance: -; v_gene: TRBV14; j_gene: TRBJ2-5; d_gene: TRBD2; CDR3nt: TGTGCCAGCAGCCATGCGGGAGGGCGCATGGAGACCCAGTACTTC; CDR3aa: CASSHAGGRMETQYF
abundance: -; v_gene: TRBV27; j_gene: TRBJ2-1; d_gene: TRBD1; CDR3nt: TGTGCCAGCAGTCCGATAGGACAGGGATCCTACAATGAGCAGTTCTTC; CDR3aa: CASSPIGQGSYNEQFF
abundance: -; v_gene: TRBV29-1; j_gene: TRBJ2-1; d_gene: TRBD2; CDR3nt: TGCAGCGTTAGGCGGGGGAGAAACAATGAGCAGTTCTTC; CDR3aa: CSVRRGRNNEQFF
abundance: -; v_gene: TRBV4-2; j_gene: TRBJ1-2; d_gene: -; CDR3nt: TGTGCCAGCAGCCAAGGACCCAGGGCAACTAACTATGGCTACACCTTC; CDR3aa: CASSQGPRATNYGYTF
abundance: -; v_gene: TRBV9; j_gene: TRBJ1-5; d_gene: -; CDR3nt: TGTGCCAGCAGCCCCCAGACAGGATCCAATCAGCCCCAGCATTTT; CDR3aa: CASSPQTGSNQPQHF
abundance: -; v_gene: TRBV10-2; j_gene: TRBJ1-2; d_gene: TRBD1; CDR3nt: TGCGCCAGCAGTCAGACAGGGAGGAATGGCTACACCTTC; CDR3aa: CASSQTGRNGYTF
abundance: -; v_gene: TRBV5-6; j_gene: TRBJ2-1; d_gene: TRBD2; CDR3nt: TGTGCCAGCAGCTTGGGGACTAGCGGGACGCGGTATGAGCAGTTCTTC; CDR3aa: CASSLGTSGTRYEQFF
abundance: -; v_gene: TRBV9; j_gene: TRBJ2-5; d_gene: -; CDR3nt: TGTGCCAGCAGCCCCCGTCTCCAAGAGACCCAGTACTTC; CDR3aa: CASSPRLQETQYF
abundance: -; v_gene: TRBV18; j_gene: TRBJ2-5; d_gene: -; CDR3nt: TGTGCCAGCTCACCTACTGACCAAGAGACCCAGTACTTC; CDR3aa: CASSPTDQETQYF
abundance: -; v_gene: TRBV7-9; j_gene: TRBJ1-3; d_gene: -; CDR3nt: TGTGCCAGCAGCTTAGGACATTTAGACACCATATATTTT; CDR3aa: CASSLGHLDTIYF
abundance: -; v_gene: TRBV30; j_gene: TRBJ2-5; d_gene: TRBD2; CDR3nt: TGTGCCTGGAGTGTGACTAGCGGGAAAGAGACCCAGTACTTC; CDR3aa: CAWSVTSGKETQYF
abundance: -; v_gene: TRBV5-1; j_gene: TRBJ2-5; d_gene: -; CDR3nt: TGCGCCAGCAGAAAACTAAACGGGGCCAGAGAAGAGACCCAGTACTTC; CDR3aa: CASRKLNGAREETQYF
abundance: -; v_gene: TRBV6-5; j_gene: TRBJ2-5; d_gene: TRBD2; CDR3nt: TGTGCCAGCAGTACGACTAGCGGGGGCCCGCCGTACTTC; CDR3aa: CASSTTSGGPPYF
abundance: few; v_gene: TRBV5-1; j_gene: TRBJ2-3; d_gene: TRBD1; CDR3nt: TGCGCCAGCAGCAGGGACAGGGCGAGTCAAGATACGCAGTATTTT; CDR3aa: CASSRDRASQDTQYF
abundance: few; v_gene: TRBV7-9; j_gene: TRBJ2-3; d_gene: -; CDR3nt: TGTGCCAGCAGATTAGTCCAGGGGGGAAGCACAGATACGCAGTATTTT; CDR3aa: CASRLVQGGSTDTQYF
abundance: -; v_gene: TRBV27; j_gene: TRBJ2-4; d_gene: TRBD2; CDR3nt: TGTGCCAGCAAAGATAGCGGGGGTAAAAAAAACATTCAGTACTTC; CDR3aa: CASKDSGGKKNIQYF
abundance: -; v_gene: TRBV29-1; j_gene: TRBJ1-2; d_gene: -; CDR3nt: TGCAGCGTTCCAAAGGCAGGGTACGGCTACACCTTC; CDR3aa: CSVPKAGYGYTF
abundance: -; v_gene: TRBV29-1; j_gene: TRBJ1-2; d_gene: -; CDR3nt: TGCAGCGGAACAACAGGGAACGTTGGCTATGGCTACACCTTC; CDR3aa: CSGTTGNVGYGYTF
abundance: -; v_gene: TRBV7-2; j_gene: TRBJ1-2; d_gene: -; CDR3nt: TGTGCCAGCAGCTTAGCAATAGGGGAGGATGGCTACACCTTC; CDR3aa: CASSLAIGEDGYTF
abundance: -; v_gene: TRBV18; j_gene: TRBJ1-1; d_gene: -; CDR3nt: TGTGCCAGCTCACCTTCCGTGAACACTGAAGCTTTCTTT; CDR3aa: CASSPSVNTEAFF
abundance: -; v_gene: TRBV29-1; j_gene: TRBJ2-7; d_gene: TRBD2; CDR3nt: TGCAGCGTTGATTCCCCGGGACTAGTCCCCTACGAGCAGTACTTC; CDR3aa: CSVDSPGLVPYEQYF
abundance: few; v_gene: TRBV30; j_gene: TRBJ2-1; d_gene: -; CDR3nt: TGTGCCTGGAGAGGTTACTACAATGAGCAGTTCTTC; CDR3aa: CAWRGYYNEQFF
abundance: few; v_gene: TRBV10-3; j_gene: TRBJ2-3; d_gene: -; CDR3nt: TGTGCCATCAGGGAGGAGGCCGGCGCAGATACGCAGTATTTT; CDR3aa: CAIREEAGADTQYF
abundance: few; v_gene: TRBV5-5; j_gene: TRBJ2-2; d_gene: -; CDR3nt: TGTGCCAGCAGCTCCCCCTTCATTCAGCAGAGGACCGGGGAGCTGTTTTTT; CDR3aa: CASSSPFIQQRTGELFF
abundance: -; v_gene: TRBV28; j_gene: TRBJ2-7; d_gene: TRBD2; CDR3nt: TGTGCCAGCAGCTCCGACGGGAGGGGTCGGGGCTACGAGCAGTACTTC; CDR3aa: CASSSDGRGRGYEQYF
abundance: once; v_gene: TRBV5-1; j_gene: TRBJ2-3; d_gene: -; CDR3nt: TGCGCCAGCAGCTTGGGAGGGCTTTCGGATACGCAGTATTTT; CDR3aa: CASSLGGLSDTQYF
abundance: -; v_gene: TRBV18; j_gene: TRBJ2-3; d_gene: -; CDR3nt: TGTGCCAGCTCACCACCAAAGGGCCCTAGCACAGATACGCAGTATTTT; CDR3aa: CASSPPKGPSTDTQYF
abundance: once; v_gene: TRBV9; j_gene: TRBJ1-2; d_gene: TRBD1; CDR3nt: TGTGCCAGCAGCGCGGCAGGGGGATTCGACTACACCTTC; CDR3aa: CASSAAGGFDYTF
abundance: -; v_gene: TRBV23-1; j_gene: TRBJ2-7; d_gene: TRBD2; CDR3nt: TGCGCCAGCAGAGGACTAGCGGGAGAGATGGTAGAGCAGTACTTC; CDR3aa: CASRGLAGEMVEQYF
abundance: few; v_gene: TRBV10-3; j_gene: TRBJ2-5; d_gene: TRBD2; CDR3nt: TGTGCCATCAGTGATTCGACTAGCGCTCGGGAGACCCAGTACTTC; CDR3aa: CAISDSTSARETQYF
abundance: -; v_gene: TRBV9; j_gene: TRBJ2-1; d_gene: TRBD2; CDR3nt: TGTGCCAGCAGCGGACTAGCGGAGCAGTTCTTC; CDR3aa: CASSGLAEQFF
abundance: -; v_gene: TRBV6-6; j_gene: TRBJ2-5; d_gene: -; CDR3nt: TGTGCCAGCAGATCGGAAGGGACCCAGTACTTC; CDR3aa: CASRSEGTQYF
abundance: -; v_gene: TRBV2; j_gene: TRBJ2-7; d_gene: TRBD1; CDR3nt: TGTGCCAGCAGTGGACAGGGGGCTGGGGAGCAGTACTTC; CDR3aa: CASSGQGAGEQYF
abundance: -; v_gene: TRBV28; j_gene: TRBJ2-7; d_gene: TRBD2; CDR3nt: TGTGCCAGCAGCTGGAGCGGGAGGCCTTCCTACGAGCAGTACTTC; CDR3aa: CASSWSGRPSYEQYF
abundance: few; v_gene: TRBV28; j_gene: TRBJ2-7; d_gene: -; CDR3nt: TGTGCCAGCAGTTTTATGCTGTACGAGCAGTACTTC; CDR3aa: CASSFMLYEQYF